This T cell receptor beta chain was observed in a study of T cell responses to AZD1222 COVID-19 vaccine. Using immunoSEQ multiplex PCR, the repertoire was profiled, and TCRdb retains in-frame clones only, with some absent. The sample shows some 190,000 clones, around 90% of them seen only once. Overall study findings and caveats: Researchers report vaccine-associated CD4 TCRs spanning spike, with dominance at 160-218 and 743-854.

Comment on this clone: The antigen remains undetermined.

The material was peripheral blood, obtained 28 days after the second AZD1222 dose. The sequence came from an adult who received the AZD1222 COVID-19 vaccine.

CDR3 nucleotides: TGTGCCAGCTCACCAGTGGGGGACACTGAAGCTTTCTTT. Its protein is CASSPVGDTEAFF. The V call is TRBV18, the J call TRBJ1-1, with D possibly being TRBD1 (5 bases). V dropped 2 bases and J dropped 3 bases, with 7 bases sitting between them. Looked up from germline, CDR1 is KGHSH and CDR2 is LQKENI. This CDR3 has 13 residues.